This TCR beta chain originates from a study of T cell responses to AZD1222 COVID-19 vaccine. Produced via immunoSEQ multiplex PCR; TCRdb's table is partial and in-frame only. Among some 120,000 clones listed, over 90% were seen once. On this clone itself: Its antigen is not known.

Germline V gene data show CDR1 as SGHDT and CDR2 as YYEEEE. The CDR3 length is 17 residues. V was shortened by 4 bases and J by 4 bases, with 21 bases between the two germline ends. Study-level findings and limits: Among AZD1222 vaccinees, only six were seropositive at baseline. Females outnumbered males among donors, who were mostly white British; clonal diversity was possibly underestimated.

Sequencing was performed on peripheral blood, taken on day 0 of AZD1222 vaccination. The sequence derives from an adult in good health. J is TRBJ2-1 and V is TRBV5-6; perhaps TRBD2 as D (6 bases). The CDR3 nucleotides read TGTGCCAGCAGCGACCGGGGGTATCTTGATCCATACAATGAGCAGTTCTTC. It specifies CASSDRGYLDPYNEQFF.